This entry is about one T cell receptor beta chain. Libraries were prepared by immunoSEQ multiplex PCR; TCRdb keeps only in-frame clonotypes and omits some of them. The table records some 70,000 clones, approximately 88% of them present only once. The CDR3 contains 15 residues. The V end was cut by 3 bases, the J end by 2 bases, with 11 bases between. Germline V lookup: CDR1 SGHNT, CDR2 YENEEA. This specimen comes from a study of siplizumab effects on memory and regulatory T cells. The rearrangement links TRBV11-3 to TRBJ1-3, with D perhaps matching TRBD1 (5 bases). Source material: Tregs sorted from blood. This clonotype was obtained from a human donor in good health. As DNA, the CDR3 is TGTGCCAGCAGCTTTACCGGGACTACTGGAAACACCATATATTTT. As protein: CASSFTGTTGNTIYF.